The rows below give T cell receptor beta chains drawn from one sample of a study of shared clonotypes between healthy human individuals. Only in-frame clones appear in the TCRdb table, and some are missing; sequencing was by immunoSEQ multiplex PCR. The table lists 500,000 to 700,000 clones, 85% to 95% of them singletons, with around 0.11% in the top ten. Sequenced input: naive CD8+ T cells sorted from blood. The source is a woman aged 25 to 39 in good health. CDR3s include the opening cysteine and the closing phenylalanine or tryptophan. Each record gives: V gene, D gene, clone size, J gene, CDR3 DNA, CDR3 protein. A D gene is named only where the DNA matches it firmly. Clone size is given for some rows only: seen once, a few or many times, or a class if the clone is expanded.

v_call: TRBV11-1; d_call: TRBD2; clone_size: .; j_call: TRBJ2-1; cdr3_nt: TGTGCCAGCAGCTTAGAGAATAGCGGGGTTTTGTCGTTCTTC; cdr3_aa: CASSLENSGVLSFF
v_call: TRBV7-6; d_call: TRBD1; clone_size: .; j_call: TRBJ2-3; cdr3_nt: TGTGCCAGCAGCCCCGGGACAGGGAGCACAGATACGCAGTATTTT; cdr3_aa: CASSPGTGSTDTQYF
v_call: TRBV9; d_call: .; clone_size: few; j_call: TRBJ2-1; cdr3_nt: TGTGCCAGCAGCGTAGATCAGGGGACTACCTACGAGAATGAGCAGTTCTTC; cdr3_aa: CASSVDQGTTYENEQFF
v_call: TRBV15; d_call: .; clone_size: .; j_call: TRBJ2-2; cdr3_nt: TGTGCCACCAGCAGAGAATTAGGAGGGTGGGACACCGGGGAGCTGTTTTTT; cdr3_aa: CATSRELGGWDTGELFF
v_call: TRBV19; d_call: .; clone_size: .; j_call: TRBJ1-1; cdr3_nt: TGTGCCAGTAGTACCCAAGAGGGCAGGTACACTGAAGCTTTCTTT; cdr3_aa: CASSTQEGRYTEAFF
v_call: TRBV28; d_call: .; clone_size: once; j_call: TRBJ2-2; cdr3_nt: TGTGCCAGCAGTTTTCGAGGGACCGGGGAGCTGTTTTTT; cdr3_aa: CASSFRGTGELFF
v_call: TRBV4-1; d_call: .; clone_size: .; j_call: TRBJ2-2; cdr3_nt: TGCGCCAGCAGCTTAAGATCTGGGTACGGGGAGCTGTTTTTT; cdr3_aa: CASSLRSGYGELFF
v_call: TRBV9; d_call: .; clone_size: .; j_call: TRBJ2-7; cdr3_nt: TGTGCCAGCAGTGGTAGGGGGGCAAACTACGAGCAGTACTTC; cdr3_aa: CASSGRGANYEQYF
v_call: TRBV29-1; d_call: TRBD2; clone_size: .; j_call: TRBJ2-3; cdr3_nt: TGCAGCGCTATTCCGGGACTAGTGACAGATACGCAGTATTTT; cdr3_aa: CSAIPGLVTDTQYF
v_call: TRBV28; d_call: TRBD2; clone_size: .; j_call: TRBJ2-7; cdr3_nt: TGTGCCTGCGGGGGGTGGAGTCACTCCTACGAGCAGTACTTC; cdr3_aa: CACGGWSHSYEQYF
v_call: TRBV28; d_call: TRBD2; clone_size: .; j_call: TRBJ2-7; cdr3_nt: TGTGCCAGCAGTTTGGCCGGGACTAGCTACGAGCAGTACTTC; cdr3_aa: CASSLAGTSYEQYF
v_call: TRBV27; d_call: .; clone_size: once; j_call: TRBJ1-4; cdr3_nt: TGTGCCAGCAGCCCGGGCGGGGAGGGGACTAATGAAAAACTGTTTTTT; cdr3_aa: CASSPGGEGTNEKLFF
v_call: TRBV15; d_call: .; clone_size: .; j_call: TRBJ1-5; cdr3_nt: TGTGCCACCAGCAGAGGTCGTAGCAATCAGCCCCAGCATTTT; cdr3_aa: CATSRGRSNQPQHF
v_call: TRBV28; d_call: TRBD2; clone_size: .; j_call: TRBJ2-7; cdr3_nt: TGTGCCAGCAGGCCGGGACTAGCGGTTACCTACGAGCAGTACTTC; cdr3_aa: CASRPGLAVTYEQYF
v_call: TRBV5-1; d_call: TRBD1; clone_size: .; j_call: TRBJ2-7; cdr3_nt: TGCGCCAGCAGCTATGGACAGGGAAGTTCCTACGAGCAGTACTTC; cdr3_aa: CASSYGQGSSYEQYF
v_call: TRBV6-5; d_call: .; clone_size: .; j_call: TRBJ1-2; cdr3_nt: TGTGCCAGCAGTTCCACGGACAGTTCCACTCTTTATGGCTACACCTTC; cdr3_aa: CASSSTDSSTLYGYTF
v_call: TRBV2; d_call: .; clone_size: .; j_call: TRBJ2-7; cdr3_nt: TGTGCCAGCAGTGACGGGAATTCCTACGAGCAGTACTTC; cdr3_aa: CASSDGNSYEQYF
v_call: TRBV7-9; d_call: .; clone_size: once; j_call: TRBJ2-7; cdr3_nt: TGTGCCAGCAGCTTCGCAGGGGCAGGCGAGCAGTACTTC; cdr3_aa: CASSFAGAGEQYF
v_call: TRBV29-1; d_call: TRBD1; clone_size: .; j_call: TRBJ2-5; cdr3_nt: TGCAGCTCGTCCGGGACAGGGGGCGCGACCCAGTACTTC; cdr3_aa: CSSSGTGGATQYF
v_call: TRBV27; d_call: TRBD1; clone_size: .; j_call: TRBJ2-3; cdr3_nt: TGTGCCACCTTCTATCCCTGGGACAGACCCCACACAGATACGCAGTATTTT; cdr3_aa: CATFYPWDRPHTDTQYF
v_call: TRBV10-3; d_call: TRBD2; clone_size: .; j_call: TRBJ2-7; cdr3_nt: TGTGCCATCAGTGAAAGACTAGCGAGACGCTACGAGCAGTACTTC; cdr3_aa: CAISERLARRYEQYF
v_call: TRBV13; d_call: TRBD1; clone_size: .; j_call: TRBJ2-7; cdr3_nt: TGTGCCAGCAGCTTCGCGGGACAGGGGGAAAACGAGCAGTACTTC; cdr3_aa: CASSFAGQGENEQYF
v_call: TRBV27; d_call: .; clone_size: .; j_call: TRBJ2-1; cdr3_nt: TGTGCCAGCAGTTTAGGCTCTTCACATGAGCAGTTCTTC; cdr3_aa: CASSLGSSHEQFF
v_call: TRBV5-4; d_call: TRBD1; clone_size: .; j_call: TRBJ2-7; cdr3_nt: TGTGCCAGCAGCTTGGGGACAGGGGCCTACGAGCAGTACTTC; cdr3_aa: CASSLGTGAYEQYF
v_call: TRBV14; d_call: TRBD2; clone_size: .; j_call: TRBJ2-5; cdr3_nt: TGTGCCAGCAGCCAAGTTTGGCTAGCGGGAGAAGAGACCCAGTACTTC; cdr3_aa: CASSQVWLAGEETQYF
v_call: TRBV7-8; d_call: TRBD1; clone_size: .; j_call: TRBJ2-7; cdr3_nt: TGTGCCAGCAGCTTAGATCGCAGGGGGAACGAGCAGTACTTC; cdr3_aa: CASSLDRRGNEQYF
v_call: TRBV7-6; d_call: .; clone_size: .; j_call: TRBJ2-7; cdr3_nt: TGTGCCAGCAGCCCCGCCACCCGGGGCGGATCCTACGAGCAGTACTTC; cdr3_aa: CASSPATRGGSYEQYF
v_call: TRBV29-1; d_call: TRBD1; clone_size: .; j_call: TRBJ2-3; cdr3_nt: TGCAGCGTTGCGGGACAGCGCACAGATACGCAGTATTTT; cdr3_aa: CSVAGQRTDTQYF
v_call: TRBV9; d_call: TRBD1; clone_size: .; j_call: TRBJ2-2; cdr3_nt: TGTGCCAGCAGCGGACACAAACCGGGACAGGGAAACACCGGGGAGCTGTTTTTT; cdr3_aa: CASSGHKPGQGNTGELFF
v_call: TRBV28; d_call: TRBD2; clone_size: .; j_call: TRBJ2-7; cdr3_nt: TGTGCCAGCAGTCAGGGACTAGCGGGAGGTCAATTCGCCTACGAGCAGTACTTC; cdr3_aa: CASSQGLAGGQFAYEQYF
v_call: TRBV9; d_call: TRBD1; clone_size: .; j_call: TRBJ1-1; cdr3_nt: TGTGCCAGCAGCGTAGGGGACAGGGCCGGGAGCACTGAAGCTTTCTTT; cdr3_aa: CASSVGDRAGSTEAFF
v_call: TRBV28; d_call: TRBD1; clone_size: .; j_call: TRBJ2-7; cdr3_nt: TGTGCCAGCATCGGACAGGGGGAGAGCTCCTACGAGCAGTACTTC; cdr3_aa: CASIGQGESSYEQYF
v_call: TRBV6-1; d_call: .; clone_size: .; j_call: TRBJ2-7; cdr3_nt: TGTGCCAGCAGTGACGGGGCTACATTCGTCTCCTACGAGCAGTACTTC; cdr3_aa: CASSDGATFVSYEQYF
v_call: TRBV7-8; d_call: .; clone_size: .; j_call: TRBJ1-2; cdr3_nt: TGTGCCAGCAGCTTAGCCCCGTTTGGCCGTGATGGCTACACCTTC; cdr3_aa: CASSLAPFGRDGYTF
v_call: TRBV4-2; d_call: .; clone_size: once; j_call: TRBJ2-1; cdr3_nt: TGTGCCAGCAGCCAAGAGAGGCTCCTGAACAATGAGCAGTTCTTC; cdr3_aa: CASSQERLLNNEQFF
v_call: TRBV7-9; d_call: TRBD2; clone_size: .; j_call: TRBJ2-7; cdr3_nt: TGTGCCAGCAGCGAGAGCTCCCTAGCGGGGGGCTACGAGCAGTACTTC; cdr3_aa: CASSESSLAGGYEQYF
v_call: TRBV28; d_call: TRBD1; clone_size: once; j_call: TRBJ2-3; cdr3_nt: TGTGCCAGCAGTTTATCCCCACAGGGGGCAACAGATACGCAGTATTTT; cdr3_aa: CASSLSPQGATDTQYF
v_call: TRBV15; d_call: .; clone_size: .; j_call: TRBJ2-7; cdr3_nt: TGTGCCACCAGCAGAGTCACCAACTATGAATACGAGCAGTACTTC; cdr3_aa: CATSRVTNYEYEQYF
v_call: TRBV4-1; d_call: .; clone_size: .; j_call: TRBJ2-2; cdr3_nt: TGCGCCAGCACCCCCCTAGCTGGGATACTGGGGGAGCTGTTTTTT; cdr3_aa: CASTPLAGILGELFF
v_call: TRBV28; d_call: .; clone_size: .; j_call: TRBJ2-7; cdr3_nt: TGTGCCAGCAGTTTCAACAGGCCGGGGTTTGGCGAGCAGTACTTC; cdr3_aa: CASSFNRPGFGEQYF
v_call: TRBV27; d_call: .; clone_size: .; j_call: TRBJ2-1; cdr3_nt: TGTGCCAGCATGCAGCCCCCTATTACCTACAATGAGCAGTTCTTC; cdr3_aa: CASMQPPITYNEQFF
v_call: TRBV19; d_call: .; clone_size: .; j_call: TRBJ2-7; cdr3_nt: TGTGCCAGTAGTATAGTCGAGGGCTACGAGCAGTACTTC; cdr3_aa: CASSIVEGYEQYF
v_call: TRBV19; d_call: .; clone_size: .; j_call: TRBJ1-4; cdr3_nt: TGTGCCAGTAGGACCTTATTTGATAATGAAAAACTGTTTTTT; cdr3_aa: CASRTLFDNEKLFF
v_call: TRBV7-9; d_call: TRBD1; clone_size: few; j_call: TRBJ2-2; cdr3_nt: TGTGCCAACGAGGGACAGGGAGAAGTTGGCGGGGAGCTGTTTTTT; cdr3_aa: CANEGQGEVGGELFF
v_call: TRBV5-1; d_call: .; clone_size: .; j_call: TRBJ1-3; cdr3_nt: TGCGCCAGCAGCCTTGGCGGTAGTAACACCATATATTTT; cdr3_aa: CASSLGGSNTIYF
v_call: TRBV11-2; d_call: TRBD2; clone_size: .; j_call: TRBJ2-1; cdr3_nt: TGTGCCTCGCGGGGGGGAGCCCCTGAGCAGTTCTTC; cdr3_aa: CASRGGAPEQFF
v_call: TRBV9; d_call: TRBD1; clone_size: few; j_call: TRBJ1-2; cdr3_nt: TGTGCCAGCAGCGGCGATCGGGACAGGGCCGGCTATGGCTACACCTTC; cdr3_aa: CASSGDRDRAGYGYTF